The present entry profiles one TCR beta chain with its context. The entry originates in a study of blood T cell repertoires in COVID-19. Study-wide context: The origin of the acute and convalescent COVID-19 samples was the United States, Italy and Spain. PBMCs, B-cell-depleted T cells, or T cells were the source of the cDNA or gDNA that made up the material.

With 5 bases clipped from V and 5 bases from J, the junction kept 11 bases outside the gene matches. CDR1 LNHDA and CDR2 SQIVND come from the germline V gene (reference sequence). The CDR3 contains 16 residues. Produced via immunoSEQ multiplex PCR; TCRdb's table is partial and in-frame only. The table records under 200,000 clones, approximately 90% of them present only once. Sequencing used peripheral blood. The receptor's source is a man aged 18-30 years with active or convalescent COVID-19. V gene TRBV19 combines with J gene TRBJ1-1; TRBD1 agrees at 10 bases. The CDR3 DNA reads as TGTGCCAGTAGTTTGGGACAGGGGTTGGGTGGGACTGAAGCTTTCTTT. Translating gives CASSLGQGLGGTEAFF.